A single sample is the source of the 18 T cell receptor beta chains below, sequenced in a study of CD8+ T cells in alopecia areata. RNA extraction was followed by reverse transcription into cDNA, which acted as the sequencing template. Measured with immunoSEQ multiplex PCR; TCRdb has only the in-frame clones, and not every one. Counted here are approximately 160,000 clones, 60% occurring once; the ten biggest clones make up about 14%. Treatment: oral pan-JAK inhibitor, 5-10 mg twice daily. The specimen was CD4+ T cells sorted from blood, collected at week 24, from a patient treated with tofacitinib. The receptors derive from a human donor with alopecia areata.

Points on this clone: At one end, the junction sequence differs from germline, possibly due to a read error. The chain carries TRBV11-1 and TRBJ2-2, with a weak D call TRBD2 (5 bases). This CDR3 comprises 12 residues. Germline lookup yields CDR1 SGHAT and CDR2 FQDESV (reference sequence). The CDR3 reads CASSSSTGELSF. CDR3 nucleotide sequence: TGTGCCAGCAGCTCTAGCACCGGGGAGCTGTCTTTT.

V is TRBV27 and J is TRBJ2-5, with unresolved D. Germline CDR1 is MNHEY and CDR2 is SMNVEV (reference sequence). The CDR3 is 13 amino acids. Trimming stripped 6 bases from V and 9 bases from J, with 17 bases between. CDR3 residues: CASSITPRRAQYF. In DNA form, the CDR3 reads TGTGCCAGCAGCATCACTCCGCGTAGGGCCCAGTACTTC.

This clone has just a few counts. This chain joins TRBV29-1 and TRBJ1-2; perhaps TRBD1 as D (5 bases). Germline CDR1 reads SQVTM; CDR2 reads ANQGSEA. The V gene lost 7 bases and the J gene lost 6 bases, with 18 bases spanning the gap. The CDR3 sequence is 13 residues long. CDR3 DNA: TGCAGCGCCGGACACTCGGAGGCTCATGGCTACACCTTC. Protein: CSAGHSEAHGYTF.

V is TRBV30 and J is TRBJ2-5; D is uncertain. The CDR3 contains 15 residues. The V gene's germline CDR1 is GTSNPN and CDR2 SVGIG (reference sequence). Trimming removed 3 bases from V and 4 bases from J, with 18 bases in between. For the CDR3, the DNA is TGTGCCTGGAGAGGTGTGCGGAATCATAGAGAGACCCAGTACTTC. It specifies CAWRGVRNHRETQYF.

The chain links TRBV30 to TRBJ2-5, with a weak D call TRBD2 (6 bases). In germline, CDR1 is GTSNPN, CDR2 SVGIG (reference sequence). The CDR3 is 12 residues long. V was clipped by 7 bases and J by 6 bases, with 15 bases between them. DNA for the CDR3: TGTGCCTTCAAAGGGACTCCCCAGACCCAGTACTTC. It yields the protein CAFKGTPQTQYF.

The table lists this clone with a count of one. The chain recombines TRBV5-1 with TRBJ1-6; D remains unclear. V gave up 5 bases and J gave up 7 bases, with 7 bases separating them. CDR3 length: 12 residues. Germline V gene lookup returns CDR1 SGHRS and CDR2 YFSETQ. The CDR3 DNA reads TGCGCCAGCAGTATCGAAAATTCACCCCTCCACTTT. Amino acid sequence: CASSIENSPLHF.

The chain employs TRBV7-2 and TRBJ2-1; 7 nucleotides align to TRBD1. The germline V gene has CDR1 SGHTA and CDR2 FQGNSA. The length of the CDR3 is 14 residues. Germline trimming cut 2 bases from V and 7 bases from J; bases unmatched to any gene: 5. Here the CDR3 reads CASSLRQGQNEQFF. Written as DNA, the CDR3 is TGTGCCAGCAGCTTACGACAGGGCCAAAATGAGCAGTTCTTC.

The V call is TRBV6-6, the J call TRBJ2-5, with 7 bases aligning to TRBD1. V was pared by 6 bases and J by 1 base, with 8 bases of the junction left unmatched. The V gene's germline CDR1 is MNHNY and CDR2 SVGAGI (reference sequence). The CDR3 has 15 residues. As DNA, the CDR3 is TGTGCCAGCAGGGGGTACAGGGGACCCCAAGAGACCCAGTACTTC. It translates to CASRGYRGPQETQYF.

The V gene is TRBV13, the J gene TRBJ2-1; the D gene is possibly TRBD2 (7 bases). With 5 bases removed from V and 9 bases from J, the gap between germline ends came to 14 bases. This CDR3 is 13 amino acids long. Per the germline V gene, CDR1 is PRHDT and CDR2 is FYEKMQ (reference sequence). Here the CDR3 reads CASSVRGAGEQFF. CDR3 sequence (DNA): TGTGCCAGCAGCGTCCGGGGGGCGGGTGAGCAGTTCTTC.

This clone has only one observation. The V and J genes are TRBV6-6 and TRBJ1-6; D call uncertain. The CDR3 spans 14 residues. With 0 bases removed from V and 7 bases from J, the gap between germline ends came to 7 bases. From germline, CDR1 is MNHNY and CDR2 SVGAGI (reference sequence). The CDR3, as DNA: TGTGCCAGCAGTTACTCTGACCGGAATTCACCCCTCCACTTT. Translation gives CASSYSDRNSPLHF.

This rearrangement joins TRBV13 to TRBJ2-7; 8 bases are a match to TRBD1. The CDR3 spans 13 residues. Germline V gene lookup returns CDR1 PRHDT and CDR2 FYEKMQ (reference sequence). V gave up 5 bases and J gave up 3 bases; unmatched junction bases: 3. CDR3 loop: CASSPGTGYEQYF. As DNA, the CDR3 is TGTGCCAGCAGCCCCGGGACAGGCTACGAGCAGTACTTC.

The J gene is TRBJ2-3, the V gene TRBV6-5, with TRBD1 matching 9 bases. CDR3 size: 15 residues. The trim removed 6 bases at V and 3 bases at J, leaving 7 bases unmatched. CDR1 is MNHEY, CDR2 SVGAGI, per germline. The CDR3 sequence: CASRDGTGTTDTQYF. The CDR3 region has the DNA TGTGCCAGCAGGGACGGGACAGGGACTACAGATACGCAGTATTTT.

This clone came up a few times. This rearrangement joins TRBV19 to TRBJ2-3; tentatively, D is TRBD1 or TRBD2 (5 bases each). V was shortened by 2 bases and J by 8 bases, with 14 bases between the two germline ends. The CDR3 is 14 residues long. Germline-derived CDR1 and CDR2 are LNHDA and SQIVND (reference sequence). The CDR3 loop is CASSISGPGPTQYF. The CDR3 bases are TGTGCCAGTAGTATATCGGGGCCAGGCCCTACGCAGTATTTT.

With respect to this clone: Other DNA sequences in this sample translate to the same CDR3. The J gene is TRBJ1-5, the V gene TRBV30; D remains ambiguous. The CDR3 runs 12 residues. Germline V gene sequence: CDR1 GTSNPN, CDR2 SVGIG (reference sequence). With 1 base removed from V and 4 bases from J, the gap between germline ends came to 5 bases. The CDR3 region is CAWSAGNQPQHF. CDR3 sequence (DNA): TGTGCCTGGAGTGCGGGTAATCAGCCCCAGCATTTT.

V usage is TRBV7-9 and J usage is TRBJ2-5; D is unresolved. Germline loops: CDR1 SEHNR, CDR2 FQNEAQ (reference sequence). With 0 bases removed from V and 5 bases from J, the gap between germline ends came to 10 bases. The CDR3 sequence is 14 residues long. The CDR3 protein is CASSLAVSFETQYF. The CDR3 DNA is TGTGCCAGCAGCTTAGCAGTTAGCTTCGAGACCCAGTACTTC.

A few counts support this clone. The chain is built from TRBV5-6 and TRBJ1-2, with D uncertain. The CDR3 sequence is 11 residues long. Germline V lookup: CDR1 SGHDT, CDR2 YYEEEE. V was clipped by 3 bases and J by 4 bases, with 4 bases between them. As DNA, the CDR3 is TGTGCCAGCAGCTACGGCTATGGCTACACCTTC. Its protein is CASSYGYGYTF.

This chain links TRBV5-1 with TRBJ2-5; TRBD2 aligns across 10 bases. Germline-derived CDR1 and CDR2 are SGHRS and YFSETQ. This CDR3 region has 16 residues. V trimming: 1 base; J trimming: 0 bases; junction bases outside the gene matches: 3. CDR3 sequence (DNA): TGCGCCAGCAGCTTGTTCCTAGCGGGGGACCAAGAGACCCAGTACTTC. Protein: CASSLFLAGDQETQYF.

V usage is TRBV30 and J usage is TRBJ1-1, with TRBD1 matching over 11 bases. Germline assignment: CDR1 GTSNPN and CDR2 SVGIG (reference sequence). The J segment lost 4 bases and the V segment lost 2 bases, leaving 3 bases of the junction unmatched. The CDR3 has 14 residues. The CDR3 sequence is CAWSQGTGGTEAFF. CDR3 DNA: TGTGCCTGGAGTCAGGGGACAGGGGGCACTGAAGCTTTCTTT.